This TCR beta chain was sequenced for a study of cytomegalovirus exposure and HLA in healthy donors. Findings and limits, study-wide: There were reportedly fewer N-insertions in an Asian-associated ancestry cluster than the approximately 670-donor mean, in a later analysis. One variant, a missense change in DCLRE1C, was linked in a later analysis to TCR beta V- and J-gene trimming.

Vbeta (60) and Jbeta (13) primers were used in the PCR. Sequenced by immunoSEQ multiplex PCR; TCRdb stores in-frame clones only, minus some. The sample has 96,000 or so clones. This CDR3 has 14 residues. The germline V gene encodes CDR1 LGHNA and CDR2 YNFKEQ. Trimming shortened V by 0 bases and J by 7 bases, and 10 bases separated the two germline ends. Regarding this clone: Its antigen is not known.

The receptor was isolated from a girl aged 5-17 years in good health and CMV-seropositive. The sequenced sample was PBMCs. This chain joins TRBV4-2 and TRBJ2-4, with no clear D. CDR3 DNA sequence: TGTGCCAGCAGCCAAGAGGGCCCCTTGAACATTCAGTACTTC. Encoded protein: CASSQEGPLNIQYF.